These 21 T cell receptor beta chains came from one sample sequenced in a study of T cell responses to AZD1222 COVID-19 vaccine. Sequencing used immunoSEQ multiplex PCR; TCRdb keeps in-frame clones, though not all of them. The repertoire holds 95,000 to 110,000 clones, with approximately 90% as singletons. This specimen consisted of peripheral blood, obtained on day 0 of AZD1222 vaccination. Receptors originate from an adult in good health.

The gene calls are TRBV13 and TRBJ1-1; the D gene is possibly TRBD1 (5 bases). Looked up from germline, CDR1 is PRHDT and CDR2 is FYEKMQ (reference sequence). The CDR3 has 16 residues. V dropped 0 bases and J dropped 4 bases, with 15 bases sitting between them. The CDR3 loop is CASSLGLTGTGTEAFF. CDR3 nucleotide sequence: TGTGCCAGCAGCTTAGGCCTTACGGGAACAGGCACTGAAGCTTTCTTT.

The rearrangement uses TRBV4-3 and TRBJ1-4; D unresolved. The germline V gene has CDR1 LGHNA and CDR2 YSLEER. The CDR3 runs 15 residues. Trimming shortened V by 3 bases and J by 0 bases, and 8 bases separated the two germline ends. The CDR3 DNA is TGCGCCAGCAGCCAGTCGCTAGCAACTAATGAAAAACTGTTTTTT. Translating gives CASSQSLATNEKLFF.

The chain has TRBV5-5 and TRBJ1-2; D remains ambiguous. The CDR3 has 13 amino acids. Germline V lookup: CDR1 SGHKS, CDR2 YYEKEE (reference sequence). The germline V and J ends were trimmed by 0 bases and 7 bases, with 10 bases remaining between them. As DNA, the CDR3 is TGTGCCAGCAGCTTGGCACGGAATCGTGGCTACACCTTC. It encodes CASSLARNRGYTF.

This clone was seen a single time. This chain connects TRBV29-1 to TRBJ1-1; D is possibly TRBD1 (6 bases). The CDR3 spans 12 residues. Germline V gives CDR1 SQVTM, CDR2 ANQGSEA. Trimming cost V 6 bases and J 1 base, with 9 bases left between them. CDR3 sequence (DNA): TGCAGCGTGGACAGAGGGAACACTGAAGCTTTCTTT. It specifies CSVDRGNTEAFF.

The rearrangement joins TRBV19 to TRBJ1-5; D remains ambiguous. There are 14 residues in the CDR3. Germline values: CDR1 LNHDA, CDR2 SQIVND (reference sequence). V was pared by 6 bases and J by 4 bases, with 13 bases between. As DNA, the CDR3 is TGTGCCAGTAGGTCTCAAGGACGAAATCAGCCCCAGCATTTT. Translating gives CASRSQGRNQPQHF.

The J gene is TRBJ2-1, the V gene TRBV18; D is perhaps TRBD2 (5 bases). From germline, CDR1 is KGHSH and CDR2 LQKENI. This CDR3 has 17 amino acids. Trimming shortened V by 3 bases and J by 2 bases, and 17 bases separated the two germline ends. In nucleotides, the CDR3 is TGTGCCAGCTCACCGCAGGCGGGCGGCTCTACCTACAATGAGCAGTTCTTC. Its translation is CASSPQAGGSTYNEQFF.

This clone was seen only once. This chain connects TRBV3-1 (or the pseudogene TRBV3-2) to TRBJ2-1; 8 bases fit TRBD2. V lost 4 bases, J lost 6 bases, and 11 bases stayed unmatched. Germline-derived CDR1 and CDR2 are LGHDT and YNNKEL (reference sequence). CDR3 length: 16 residues. The CDR3 protein is CASSPSGSGVSNEQFF. Written as DNA, the CDR3 is TGTGCCAGCAGCCCCTCTGGTAGCGGGGTGTCCAATGAGCAGTTCTTC.

The chain is built from TRBV7-9 and TRBJ1-6; D unclear. CDR1 and CDR2 (germline): SEHNR, FQNEAQ (reference sequence). The CDR3 has 13 amino acids. The V and J ends lost 1 base and 11 bases respectively, with 9 bases between them. The CDR3 here is CASSLEEQTPLHF. DNA of the CDR3: TGTGCCAGCAGCTTAGAGGAGCAGACACCCCTCCACTTT.

This chain links TRBV6-2 or TRBV6-3 with TRBJ2-7; 7 bases agree with TRBD2. V lost 2 bases and J lost 2; bases outside the gene matches: 9. Germline CDR1 and CDR2: MNHEY and SVGEGT. The CDR3 is made up of 16 amino acids. The CDR3 spells CASSYPLGGNPYEQYF. The CDR3, as DNA: TGTGCCAGCAGTTACCCCCTGGGGGGGAATCCCTACGAGCAGTACTTC.

This chain links TRBV9 with TRBJ2-7; tentative D call: TRBD1 (6 bases). The CDR3 loop spans 14 amino acids. V was pared by 4 bases and J by 2 bases, with 13 bases between. Germline CDR1 is SGDLS and CDR2 is YYNGEE. This chain's CDR3 is CASSLRDTAYEQYF. CDR3 DNA sequence: TGTGCCAGCAGCCTCCGGGACACCGCCTACGAGCAGTACTTC.

V is TRBV5-4 and J is TRBJ2-2; no clear D gene. V dropped 0 bases and J dropped 6 bases, with 6 bases sitting between them. Germline V gene lookup returns CDR1 SGHNT and CDR2 YYREEE (reference sequence). The length of the CDR3 is 13 residues. The CDR3: CASSLVGSGELFF. In DNA form, the CDR3 reads TGTGCCAGCAGCTTGGTAGGGTCCGGGGAGCTGTTTTTT.

V usage is TRBV19 and J usage is TRBJ2-5, with a weak D call TRBD1 (6 bases). CDR3 length equals 15 residues. Germline CDR1 LNHDA, CDR2 SQIVND (reference sequence). Trimming pared 4 bases from V and 6 bases from J, leaving 18 bases between. CDR3: CASSTKQGASKTQYF. The CDR3, as DNA: TGTGCCAGTAGTACAAAACAGGGAGCATCGAAGACCCAGTACTTC.

The rearrangement links TRBV21-1 to TRBJ1-5; TRBD1 is taken as the D call from the table, unchecked against the DNA. TRBV21-1 has pseudogene status. This CDR3 contains 18 residues. DNA for the CDR3: TGTGCCAGCACCGAGAAGGATCCTAGGGACAGACCTCCTCAGCCCCAGCATTTT. Amino acids: CASTEKDPRDRPPQPQHF.

The J gene is TRBJ2-7, the V gene TRBV7-8, with D maybe TRBD2 (6 bases). The CDR3 covers 18 residues. The V and J ends lost 0 bases and 3 bases respectively, with 21 bases between them. Germline assignment: CDR1 SGHVS and CDR2 FQNEAQ. CDR3 sequence: CASSLALRSGGIHYEQYF. The CDR3 bases are TGTGCCAGCAGCTTAGCCCTCCGAAGCGGAGGGATCCACTACGAGCAGTACTTC.

This clone showed up just a few times. The CDR3 bases are TGTGCCAGCAGCCTAACCCCGCGTGGAGATACGCAGTATTTT. Translated, it gives CASSLTPRGDTQYF. This rearrangement joins TRBV11-2 to TRBJ2-3; D is unclear. Trimming stripped 5 bases from V and 5 bases from J, with 14 bases between. This CDR3 is built from 14 residues. In germline, CDR1 is SGHAT, CDR2 FQNNGV.

The rearrangement links TRBV7-2 to TRBJ2-7; 10 bases agree with TRBD2. V shed 1 base, J shed 3 bases, and the junction held 6 bases outside the gene matches. CDR1 and CDR2 (germline): SGHTA, FQGNSA. There are 16 residues in the CDR3. CDR3 sequence (DNA): TGTGCCAGCAGCTTAGACGCAGCGGGGGGGCTCTACGAGCAGTACTTC. Translation: CASSLDAAGGLYEQYF.

The rearrangement joins TRBV4-1 to TRBJ1-5; D unclear. The V end lost 0 bases, the J end lost 0 bases, and 9 bases lay between the germline ends. This CDR3 is 16 amino acids long. Germline V gene data show CDR1 as MGHRA and CDR2 as YSYEKL. CDR3: CASSQDRHSSNQPQHF. For the CDR3, the DNA is TGCGCCAGCAGCCAAGATCGTCATAGTAGCAATCAGCCCCAGCATTTT.

For the CDR3, the DNA is TGCGCCAGCAGCCAAGCCTGGGGGCCCACAGATACGCAGTATTTT. Protein product: CASSQAWGPTDTQYF. The rearrangement links TRBV4-3 to TRBJ2-3, with D perhaps TRBD1 (6 bases). Germline assignment: CDR1 LGHNA and CDR2 YSLEER. This CDR3 is 15 amino acids long. V lost 1 base and J lost 2, with 10 bases in between.

A few counts support this clone. This sequence joins TRBV4-2 and TRBJ2-1; 10 nucleotides line up with TRBD2. The V gene end was trimmed by 0 bases and the J gene end by 7 bases; junction bases not matched to a gene: 6. The CDR3 is 16 residues long. Germline-derived CDR1 and CDR2 are LGHNA and YNFKEQ. CDR3 coding DNA: TGTGCCAGCAGCCAAGACGCCAGCGGGGGGGCGAATGAGCAGTTCTTC. This sequence encodes CASSQDASGGANEQFF.

This chain joins TRBV7-7 and TRBJ2-3; TRBD2 matches 7 bases. The CDR3 covers 15 residues. Germline lookup yields CDR1 SSHAT and CDR2 FNYEAQ (reference sequence). The V gene end was trimmed by 5 bases and the J gene end by 4 bases; junction bases not matched to a gene: 9. The CDR3 DNA follows: TGTGCCAGCAGCCCAGTGCGGGGGATTGCAGATACGCAGTATTTT. This codes for CASSPVRGIADTQYF. The variable domain in full, completed from reference TRBV7-7 and TRBJ2-3, reads GAGVSQSPRYKVTKRGQDVTLRCDPISSHATLYWYQQALGQGPEFLTYFNYEAQPDKSGLPSDRFSAERPEGSISTLTIQRTEQRDSAMYRCASSPVRGIADTQYFGPGTRLTVL.

V is TRBV6-1 and J is TRBJ2-1; 12 bases match TRBD2. The CDR3 sequence is 16 residues long. Germline loops: CDR1 MNHNS, CDR2 SASEGT. V lost 6 bases and J lost 5; bases outside the gene matches: 8. The CDR3 sequence is CASRETSGGSHNEQFF. The CDR3 bases are TGTGCCAGCAGAGAAACTAGCGGGGGGTCTCACAATGAGCAGTTCTTC.